Below, one T cell receptor beta chain is given with its context. Antigen unknown. The data were taken from a study of OX40 agonist ivuxolimab in advanced cancers. Study-level information: Patients with prior anti-PD-1, anti-PD-L1 or anti-CTLA-4 therapy were eligible; 40% to 45% had some. Two patients with cutaneous melanoma and one with hepatocellular carcinoma, three in total, showed partial responses.

Germline values: CDR1 SGHNT, CDR2 YENEEA. J lost 10 bases, V lost 6 bases, and 9 bases had no gene match. CDR3 length equals 16 residues. Excluded were patients having autoimmune disease history or systemic immunosuppression. Sequenced by immunoSEQ multiplex PCR; TCRdb stores in-frame clones only, minus some. The table records more than 65,000 clones, about 91% of them present only once. Study-level results: Clonal expansion by week 6 occurred in CD4+ and CD8+ blood T cells (at 0.1 to 3.0 mg/kg).

Material: CD4+ or CD8+ T cells sorted from blood, obtained in a trial of the OX40 agonist ivuxolimab. This receptor was identified in an adult with an advanced solid tumor such as melanoma, head and neck, liver or kidney cancer. The V and J genes are TRBV11-3 and TRBJ2-1; 16 nucleotides align to TRBD2. CDR3 DNA sequence: TGTGCCAGCAGTCCCGGGACTAGCGGGAGGGCCGAAGAGCAGTTCTTC. It yields the protein CASSPGTSGRAEEQFF.